These 20 T cell receptor beta chains originate from one sample sequenced in a study of cytomegalovirus exposure and HLA in healthy donors. The PCR employed 60 Vbeta primers together with 13 Jbeta primers. Libraries were prepared by immunoSEQ multiplex PCR; TCRdb keeps only in-frame clonotypes and omits some of them. The repertoire holds roughly 88,000 clones, with approximately 71% as singletons. What was sequenced was PBMCs. All receptors come from a man in his forties or fifties in good health and CMV-seronegative.

The rearrangement joins TRBV29-1 to TRBJ1-2, with 9 bases identical to TRBD1. CDR3 length: 13 amino acids. With V trimmed by 6 bases and J by 8 bases, 10 bases remained unmatched. Germline assignment: CDR1 SQVTM and CDR2 ANQGSEA. CDR3 DNA sequence: TGCAGCGTCGCGTGGGACAGGGCTGGGGGCTACACCTTC. Amino acids: CSVAWDRAGGYTF.

The table lists this clone with a count of one. The chain uses TRBV5-1 and TRBJ2-5; possible D gene TRBD1, 6 bases. Germline loops: CDR1 SGHRS, CDR2 YFSETQ. The CDR3 covers 15 residues. The V end was cut by 4 bases, the J end by 2 bases, with 15 bases between. The CDR3 loop is CASSAAWGPQETQYF. CDR3 coding DNA: TGCGCCAGCAGCGCGGCATGGGGGCCTCAAGAGACCCAGTACTTC.

The chain couples TRBV7-2 to TRBJ1-6; D not resolved. Germline CDR1 is SGHTA and CDR2 is FQGNSA. The CDR3 runs to 15 residues. The germline V and J ends were trimmed by 3 bases and 11 bases, with 17 bases remaining between them. The CDR3 DNA sequence: TGTGCCAGCAGCTTGATGGAGTTGGGAGGCCCACCCCTCCACTTT. Its protein product is CASSLMELGGPPLHF.

The chain couples TRBV4-3 to TRBJ1-3; tentative D call: TRBD1 (5 bases). Trimming pared 5 bases from V and 0 bases from J, leaving 11 bases between. The CDR3 is 15 residues long. Germline loops: CDR1 LGHNA, CDR2 YSLEER. CDR3: CASSTDTFSGNTIYF. As DNA, the CDR3 is TGCGCCAGCAGCACGGACACCTTCTCTGGAAACACCATATATTTT.

In DNA, the CDR3 is TGTGCCAGCAGCGTGGGACAGCCACGCTCTGGAAACACCATATATTTT. It specifies CASSVGQPRSGNTIYF. This chain joins TRBV5-5 and TRBJ1-3, with 7 bases aligning to TRBD1. Per germline, CDR1 SGHKS and CDR2 YYEKEE (reference sequence). The CDR3 loop spans 16 amino acids. The V and J ends lost 4 bases and 0 bases, in that order; junction bases with no gene match: 7.

This sequence joins TRBV5-1 and TRBJ1-3; D perhaps matches TRBD1 (5 bases). The germline V gene encodes CDR1 SGHRS and CDR2 YFSETQ. The CDR3 is made up of 15 amino acids. Trimming took 0 bases from V and 0 from J, leaving 7 bases between them. The CDR3 DNA reads as TGCGCCAGCAGCTTGGGACAGTTCTCTGGAAACACCATATATTTT. Translated: CASSLGQFSGNTIYF.

The chain has TRBV9 and TRBJ1-4, with D tentatively TRBD1 (5 bases). Germline lookup yields CDR1 SGDLS and CDR2 YYNGEE. This CDR3 contains 14 residues. V was pared by 6 bases and J by 7 bases, with 16 bases between. CDR3 nucleotides: TGTGCCAGCACCCCAGGGTTAACACTTGAAAAACTGTTTTTT. This encodes CASTPGLTLEKLFF.

CDR3 DNA sequence: TGTGCCAGCAGGCCTACAGGGGTCTATGGCTACACCTTC. Amino acid sequence: CASRPTGVYGYTF. The chain combines TRBV6-5 with TRBJ1-2; 7 nucleotides align to TRBD1. Germline-derived CDR1 and CDR2 are MNHEY and SVGAGI. The CDR3 length is 13 residues. V gave up 6 bases and J gave up 4 bases; unmatched junction bases: 5.

A few counts support this clone. The rearrangement joins TRBV28 to TRBJ2-2, with TRBD2 as a possible D gene (5 bases). Trimming left V 5 bases short and J 5 bases short, with 21 bases between. Germline V gene lookup returns CDR1 MDHEN and CDR2 SYDVKM. CDR3 size: 17 residues. CDR3 coding DNA: TGTGCCAGCAGTCCCCCCCGGTCCGGGATTGAGACCGGGGAGCTGTTTTTT. Protein: CASSPPRSGIETGELFF.

This clone has more than one count but fewer than ten. This CDR3 is CASSPDGRGEKLFF. The DNA for the CDR3 is TGTGCCAGCTCACCGGATGGCAGGGGTGAAAAACTGTTTTTT. The chain joins TRBV18 to TRBJ1-4; perhaps TRBD1 as D (6 bases). Germline CDR1 is KGHSH and CDR2 is LQKENI. Between the trimmed V and J ends, which lost 3 bases and 7 bases, there was a span of 12 bases. This CDR3 has 14 residues.

The rearrangement joins TRBV11-3 to TRBJ1-1, with 9 bases matching TRBD1. With 2 bases clipped from V and 11 bases from J, the junction kept 9 bases outside the gene matches. Germline V lookup: CDR1 SGHNT, CDR2 YENEEA. The CDR3 is 14 residues long. The CDR3 loop is CASSLRGQGSTAFF. The CDR3 nucleotides read TGTGCCAGCAGCTTAAGGGGACAGGGCTCTACCGCTTTCTTT.

There are a few counts of this clone. This rearrangement joins TRBV6-4 to TRBJ2-3, with 10 bases aligning to TRBD1. CDR1 is MRHNA and CDR2 is SNTAGT in the germline V gene. This CDR3 region has 14 residues. V shed 2 bases and J 4 bases; nucleotides not matched to a gene: 0. CDR3 residues: CASSDGQGADTQYF. For the CDR3, the DNA is TGTGCCAGCAGTGACGGACAGGGGGCAGATACGCAGTATTTT.

The V call is TRBV4-1, the J call TRBJ2-5; no clear D. This CDR3 spans 14 amino acids. V gave up 1 base and J gave up 1 base, with 7 bases separating them. Looked up from germline, CDR1 is MGHRA and CDR2 is YSYEKL. The CDR3 coding sequence is TGCGCCAGCAGCCAAGTAGAGATCCAAGAGACCCAGTACTTC. This encodes CASSQVEIQETQYF.

Only a few counts were recorded for this clone. The chain has TRBV4-3 and TRBJ2-2, with a possible D match to TRBD1 (6 bases). CDR1 is LGHNA, CDR2 YSLEER, per germline. The V gene lost 6 bases and the J gene lost 0 bases, with 8 bases spanning the gap. There are 14 residues in the CDR3. The CDR3 region has the DNA TGCGCCAGCAGACAGGGTTCGAACACCGGGGAGCTGTTTTTT. Protein: CASRQGSNTGELFF.

The chain couples TRBV28 to TRBJ1-4, with TRBD1 identical over 8 bases. This CDR3 has 14 residues. V was clipped by 6 bases and J by 7 bases; unmatched bases: 7. Germline CDR1 is MDHEN and CDR2 is SYDVKM. CDR3 coding DNA: TGTGCCAGCAGCTTACAGGGGGATTCTGAAAAACTGTTTTTT. As protein: CASSLQGDSEKLFF.

The chain joins TRBV4-3 to TRBJ1-3; D gene uncertain. This CDR3 is built from 19 residues. Looked up from germline, CDR1 is LGHNA and CDR2 is YSLEER. The germline V and J ends were trimmed by 0 bases and 0 bases, with 18 bases remaining between them. CDR3 DNA sequence: TGCGCCAGCAGCCAAGAAGCCATCATAATGACTGGCTCTGGAAACACCATATATTTT. Its translation is CASSQEAIIMTGSGNTIYF.

The chain recombines TRBV18 with TRBJ1-1; no clear D gene. V lost 2 bases and J lost 1, with 8 bases in between. Germline V gene lookup returns CDR1 KGHSH and CDR2 LQKENI. The CDR3 spans 14 residues. The CDR3: CASSPIDTNTEAFF. CDR3 nucleotides: TGTGCCAGCTCACCAATAGACACGAACACTGAAGCTTTCTTT.

The rearrangement links TRBV5-6 to TRBJ2-7; 9 bases match TRBD2. The CDR3 has 15 residues. The V gene end was trimmed by 0 bases and the J gene end by 5 bases; junction bases not matched to a gene: 6. Germline V gene data show CDR1 as SGHDT and CDR2 as YYEEEE. CDR3 nucleotides: TGTGCCAGCAGCTTGGGGGCGGGAGGGCCGAACGAGCAGTACGTC. Protein product: CASSLGAGGPNEQYV.

This clone was seen just once. V and J are TRBV29-1 and TRBJ2-6; D is unclear. The CDR3 runs 13 residues. Trimming took 7 bases from V and 4 from J, leaving 11 bases between them. CDR1 SQVTM and CDR2 ANQGSEA come from the germline V gene. CDR3 coding DNA: TGCAGCGCCGAACCAGTCGGGGCCAACGTCCTGACTTTC. It yields the protein CSAEPVGANVLTF.

The chain is built from TRBV6-5 and TRBJ2-2; D unresolved. CDR1 and CDR2 from the germline V gene are MNHEY and SVGAGI. V lost 2 bases and J lost 6, with 7 bases in between. The CDR3 totals 13 residues. The CDR3 nucleotides are TGTGCCAGCAGTTACCAGGTTGCCGGGGAGCTGTTTTTT. It yields the protein CASSYQVAGELFF.